These 2 T cell receptor beta chains share one sample of origin, sequenced in a study of beta chain features in type 1 diabetes (dated by TCRdb to 2017 to 2018). Library preparation was by the immunoSEQ multiplex PCR assay. All of the isolated RNA was reverse transcribed with the High Capacity cDNA Reverse Transcription Kit, so expressed TCRB transcripts were sequenced. TCRdb stores this immuneACCESS table with in-frame sequences only. Part of the clones is absent; in the studies checked, under half of the shortfall reflects unresolved V genes, and no reason is known for the rest. This sample has 300,000 to 350,000 clones in its table, and 8% of those were observed once. In total, the top ten clones hold 0.44% of the sample. The sample comprised central memory CD4+ T cells from blood. These receptors were collected from a woman between 18 and 30 years old in good health.

The sample holds a few counts of this clone. The V and J genes are TRBV4-3 and TRBJ1-2; D call uncertain. The V gene's germline CDR1 is LGHNA and CDR2 YSLEER. The CDR3 loop spans 15 amino acids. V was trimmed by 0 bases and J by 7 bases, leaving 15 bases between them. The CDR3 protein is CASSQDSHGNGGYTF. The CDR3 DNA sequence: TGCGCCAGCAGCCAAGATTCCCACGGGAACGGTGGCTACACCTTC.

On this clone itself: The same CDR3 also results from other DNA sequences found in this sample. The chain uses TRBV7-2 and TRBJ1-2; a weak D match, TRBD1 (6 bases). Trimming left V 3 bases short and J 2 bases short, with 10 bases between. CDR3 length: 14 amino acids. Germline values: CDR1 SGHTA, CDR2 FQGNSA. For the CDR3, the DNA is TGTGCCAGCAGCTTCGACAGGCAAAACTATGGCTACACCTTC. It codes for CASSFDRQNYGYTF.